The 29 T cell receptor beta chains in this list originate from one sample, sequenced in a study of T cell repertoires in cytomegalovirus infection. TCRdb redid the calling of the reads with MiXCR, one entry per CDR3 protein. The profile shows around 800,000 distinct CDR3 sequences, approximately 32% of them singletons. These receptors lack a known antigen. Sample: cultured CD8+ T cells from PBMCs, taken from culture after CMV antigen stimulation. The receptors come from a human donor in good health (CMV status not recorded). Some clones in this sample may be carry-over from other donors' samples.

The V gene is TRBV27, the J gene TRBJ2-5; D possibly matches TRBD1 or TRBD2 (6 bases each). Per the germline V gene, CDR1 is MNHEY and CDR2 is SMNVEV (reference sequence). V was cut by 3 bases and J by 0 bases, with 20 bases left in between. The CDR3 has 18 amino acids. The CDR3 region has the DNA TGTGCCAGCAGTTTTATATACATGGAGGGGGAAAACCAAGAGACCCAGTACTTC. Protein product: CASSFIYMEGENQETQYF.

At least ten counts were recorded for this clonotype. The chain couples TRBV9 to TRBJ1-6; tentative D call: TRBD1 (6 bases). This CDR3 has 15 residues. V was pared by 4 bases and J by 10 bases, with 18 bases between. The germline gives CDR1 SGDLS, CDR2 YYNGEE. The CDR3 DNA reads as TGTGCCAGCAGCCCTGGGGCAGGGGAGAGCTCACCCCTCCACTTT. It specifies CASSPGAGESSPLHF. The full variable domain, in which reference TRBV9 and TRBJ1-6 provide the parts outside the CDR3, is DSGVTQTPKHLITATGQRVTLRCSPRSGDLSVYWYQQSLDQGLQFLIQYYNGEERAKGNILERFSAQQFPDLHSELNLSSLELGDSALYFCASSPGAGESSPLHFGNGTRLTVT.

The V call is TRBV19, the J call TRBJ2-1; TRBD1 agrees at 9 bases. CDR3 size: 14 residues. Germline-derived CDR1 and CDR2 are LNHDA and SQIVND (reference sequence). With V trimmed by 9 bases and J by 6 bases, 9 bases remained unmatched. The CDR3 sequence: CASNPGQGINEQFF. CDR3 coding DNA: TGTGCCAGCAACCCGGGACAGGGTATCAATGAGCAGTTCTTC.

This clonotype was recorded at least ten times. The rearrangement joins TRBV10-1 to TRBJ1-1; D possibly corresponds to TRBD1 (5 bases). CDR1 is WNHNN and CDR2 is SYGVQD in the germline V gene (reference sequence). V was trimmed by 2 bases and J by 0 bases, leaving 10 bases between them. The CDR3 spans 15 residues. CDR3 protein: CASSETKDMNTEAFF. As DNA, the CDR3 is TGCGCCAGCAGTGAGACCAAGGACATGAACACTGAAGCTTTCTTT.

This chain joins TRBV10-3 and TRBJ1-5, with a tentative D call TRBD1 (5 bases). This CDR3 has 16 residues. Germline loops: CDR1 ENHRY, CDR2 SYGVKD. Between the trimmed V and J ends, which lost 4 bases and 2 bases, there was a span of 15 bases. The chain's CDR3 is CAISGGDGKRNQPQHF. The CDR3 coding sequence is TGTGCCATCAGTGGAGGGGACGGAAAGCGCAATCAGCCCCAGCATTTT.

Only a few counts were recorded for this clonotype. The rearrangement links TRBV6-1 to TRBJ2-3; TRBD2 matches 7 bases. The length of the CDR3 is 15 residues. Germline CDR1 reads MNHNS; CDR2 reads SASEGT. The V and J ends lost 7 bases and 8 bases, in that order; junction bases with no gene match: 15. DNA for the CDR3: TGTGCCAGCACCCCGGACTTGTCGGGAGGAGGTACGCAGTATTTT. Translating gives CASTPDLSGGGTQYF.

The chain joins TRBV4-1 to TRBJ2-7; D may be TRBD1 or TRBD2 (5 bases each). Deletions cut 1 base from V and 2 bases from J, with 12 bases between. Germline-derived CDR1 and CDR2 are MGHRA and YSYEKL. This CDR3 comprises 15 residues. For the CDR3, the DNA is TGCGCCAGCAGCCAAGTCGAGGGGTCAGCCTACGAGCAGTACTTC. It translates to CASSQVEGSAYEQYF.

This clonotype was recorded many times. The chain joins TRBV4-2 to TRBJ2-1; D perhaps matches TRBD1 (5 bases). V lost 0 bases and J lost 0, with 9 bases in between. CDR3 length: 16 residues. The germline V gene has CDR1 LGHNA and CDR2 YNFKEQ. In DNA form, the CDR3 reads TGTGCCAGCAGCCAAGAGCCTAGGGGCTCCTACAATGAGCAGTTCTTC. As protein: CASSQEPRGSYNEQFF.

This clonotype appeared a few times. The gene calls are TRBV6-1 and TRBJ2-7; the D gene is possibly TRBD1 (6 bases). Trimming took off 6 bases at V and 4 bases at J, with 19 bases between the two ends. CDR1 MNHNS and CDR2 SASEGT come from the germline V gene. The CDR3 spans 15 residues. CDR3 protein: CASSQNPQGLYEQYF. CDR3 sequence (DNA): TGTGCCAGCAGCCAAAACCCACAGGGATTGTACGAGCAGTACTTC.

This clonotype was counted only a few times. The chain has TRBV10-3 and TRBJ1-1; D is unresolved. V was cut by 2 bases and J by 11 bases, with 12 bases left in between. The V gene's germline CDR1 is ENHRY and CDR2 SYGVKD. This CDR3 comprises 12 residues. The CDR3 is CAISEAVTGAFF. DNA for the CDR3: TGTGCCATCAGTGAGGCCGTCACTGGTGCTTTCTTT.

This clonotype was found a few times. The chain links TRBV11-3 to TRBJ2-1; the match to TRBD2 covers 10 bases. V was clipped by 5 bases and J by 4 bases; unmatched bases: 5. The CDR3 length is 15 residues. Germline assignment: CDR1 SGHNT and CDR2 YENEEA. As DNA, the CDR3 is TGTGCCAGCAGCCCGAAGCGGGGGGGTTACAATGAGCAGTTCTTC. It specifies CASSPKRGGYNEQFF.

Of note for this clonotype: Germline is not matched at one junction end, which may reflect a read error. V is TRBV11-2 and J is TRBJ1-1; D perhaps matches TRBD1 (5 bases). The CDR3 is 13 residues long. Germline V gene lookup returns CDR1 SGHAT and CDR2 FQNNGV. The CDR3 DNA reads as TGTGTCAGCAGCACCGGGGACGGGAATGAAGCTTTCTTT. Amino acid sequence: CVSSTGDGNEAFF.

CDR3 amino acids: CASSLLGGRDEKLFF. CDR3 nucleotide sequence: TGTGCCAGCAGTTTATTGGGGGGCCGGGATGAAAAACTGTTTTTT. V usage is TRBV27 and J usage is TRBJ1-4, with D tentatively TRBD1 (6 bases). This CDR3 contains 15 residues. V dropped 1 base and J dropped 6 bases, with 12 bases sitting between them. From germline, CDR1 is MNHEY and CDR2 SMNVEV (reference sequence).

The chain recombines TRBV14 with TRBJ1-2; D unclear. CDR1 is SGHDN, CDR2 FVKESK, per germline. CDR3 length: 13 residues. V lost 6 bases to trimming and J lost 5 bases, with 13 bases between them. The CDR3 here is CASSNIGYYGYTF. The CDR3 DNA reads TGTGCCAGCAGTAACATTGGATATTATGGCTACACCTTC.

V usage is TRBV12-3 or TRBV12-4 and J usage is TRBJ2-1, with TRBD2 identical over 7 bases. The V gene end was trimmed by 2 bases and the J gene end by 8 bases; junction bases not matched to a gene: 6. The CDR3 length is 14 residues. CDR3 sequence reads: CASSLHTSVDEQFF. CDR3 sequence (DNA): TGTGCCAGCAGTTTACATACTAGCGTCGATGAGCAGTTCTTC.

This clonotype was found a few times. This rearrangement joins TRBV6-2 or TRBV6-3 to TRBJ2-1; 8 nucleotides line up with TRBD1. Germline V lookup: CDR1 MNHEY, CDR2 SVGEGT. The V segment lost 4 bases and the J segment 3 bases; nucleotides outside the gene matches: 8. The CDR3 sequence is 16 residues long. The CDR3 DNA reads as TGTGCCAGCAGTTCCCTGGGCAGGGGGCACTACAATGAGCAGTTCTTC. This translates into CASSSLGRGHYNEQFF.

The chain employs TRBV7-8 and TRBJ2-7; D ambiguous. This CDR3 contains 14 residues. The V end was cut by 2 bases, the J end by 2 bases, with 10 bases between. Germline V gene sequence: CDR1 SGHVS, CDR2 FQNEAQ. CDR3 protein: CASSLTGSTYEQYF. CDR3 sequence (DNA): TGTGCCAGCAGCTTAACCGGCAGTACCTACGAGCAGTACTTC.

J is TRBJ2-7 and V is TRBV7-9; 11 bases are shared with TRBD1. This CDR3 is 13 amino acids long. Trimming removed 7 bases from V and 8 bases from J; junction bases left unmatched: 7. Per the germline V gene, CDR1 is SEHNR and CDR2 is FQNEAQ (reference sequence). CDR3 nucleotide sequence: TGTGCCAGCATCGGGACAGGGGGAACCAAGCAGTACTTC. Protein sequence: CASIGTGGTKQYF.

The chain recombines TRBV27 with TRBJ2-1, with 11 positions matching TRBD2. The CDR3 runs to 15 residues. Germline lookup yields CDR1 MNHEY and CDR2 SMNVEV (reference sequence). The ends lost 5 bases at V and 7 bases at J; junction bases unmatched: 7. The DNA for the CDR3 is TGTGCCAGCAGTACGCTAGCGGGGGGAATGAATGAGCAGTTCTTC. As protein: CASSTLAGGMNEQFF.

The chain employs TRBV6-8 and TRBJ1-1, with unresolved D. Trimming left V 7 bases short and J 1 base short, with 16 bases between. The CDR3 is made up of 15 amino acids. CDR1 is MNHGY, CDR2 SAAAGT, per germline. The CDR3 reads CASTYLPEGNTEAFF. CDR3 coding DNA: TGTGCCAGCACCTATCTCCCAGAGGGGAACACTGAAGCTTTCTTT.

At least ten counts were recorded for this clonotype. The chain uses TRBV27 and TRBJ1-1; D not certain. V lost 4 bases and J lost 11, with 11 bases in between. The germline CDR1 and CDR2 sequences are MNHEY and SMNVEV (reference sequence). The CDR3 totals 11 residues. The CDR3 protein is CASSSQLGAFF. The CDR3 DNA reads TGTGCCAGCAGTTCTCAGCTTGGGGCTTTCTTT.

The V and J genes are TRBV5-5 and TRBJ2-3; 7 positions agree with TRBD1. The CDR3 is 12 residues long. From germline, CDR1 is SGHKS and CDR2 YYEKEE (reference sequence). J was trimmed by 8 bases and V by 6 bases; bases with no gene match: 6. This chain's CDR3 is CASTFQGVTQYF. The CDR3 DNA is TGTGCCAGCACCTTCCAGGGGGTTACGCAGTATTTT.

The table lists this clonotype with a count of one. A single base separates this from a much larger clone, so it may be a read error. The chain joins TRBV7-9 to TRBJ1-4, with TRBD1 as a possible D gene (6 bases). V was shortened by 1 base and J by 1 base, with 7 bases between the two germline ends. Per germline, CDR1 SEHNR and CDR2 FQNEAQ (reference sequence). CDR3 length equals 15 residues. CDR3 sequence (DNA): TGTGCCAGCAGCTTAGTAGGGGGAACTAATGAAAAACTGTTTTTT. Protein: CASSLVGGTNEKLFF.

The chain has TRBV7-4 and TRBJ2-3; 8 positions match TRBD2. Trimming took 7 bases from V and 2 from J; bases not matched to a gene: 8. The CDR3 spans 15 residues. Per germline, CDR1 SGHVT and CDR2 SQSDAQ. CDR3 protein: CASILSGALTDTQYF. DNA of the CDR3: TGTGCCAGCATCCTTAGCGGGGCGCTCACAGATACGCAGTATTTT.

This clonotype has just a few counts. J is TRBJ2-1 and V is TRBV9, with 11 bases aligning to TRBD2. The CDR3 is 14 amino acids. J gave up 12 bases and V 0 bases, and 5 bases lay outside the gene matches. The germline CDR1 and CDR2 sequences are SGDLS and YYNGEE. CDR3 region: CASSVGTSGGRQFF. CDR3 sequence (DNA): TGTGCCAGCAGCGTAGGTACTAGCGGGGGACGGCAGTTCTTC.

The chain combines TRBV2 with TRBJ2-7, with D maybe TRBD2 (5 bases). V was shortened by 10 bases and J by 2 bases, with 12 bases between the two germline ends. Germline CDR1 SNHLY, CDR2 FYNNEI. CDR3 length: 12 residues. CDR3 amino acids: CATGELTYEQYF. The CDR3, as DNA: TGTGCCACCGGGGAGCTAACCTACGAGCAGTACTTC. Filled out from reference TRBV2 and TRBJ2-7, the complete variable domain reads EPEVTQTPSHQVTQMGQEVILRCVPISNHLYFYWYRQILGQKVEFLVSFYNNEISEKSEIFDDQFSVERPDGSNFTLKIRSTKLEDSAMYFCATGELTYEQYFGPGTRLTVT.

This clonotype was picked up many times. The rearrangement uses TRBV19 and TRBJ1-1; possible D gene TRBD1, 5 bases. Germline V lookup: CDR1 LNHDA, CDR2 SQIVND (reference sequence). The V and J ends lost 7 bases and 0 bases respectively, with 18 bases between them. This CDR3 comprises 16 residues. This CDR3 reads CASTRREFMMNTEAFF. In nucleotides, the CDR3 is TGTGCCAGTACCCGCAGGGAGTTTATGATGAACACTGAAGCTTTCTTT.

The table lists this clonotype with a few counts. The chain recombines TRBV4-1 with TRBJ1-6, with 10 bases identical to TRBD1. CDR1 and CDR2 (germline): MGHRA, YSYEKL. The CDR3 loop spans 15 amino acids. V lost 4 bases to trimming and J lost 8 bases; unmatched junction nucleotides: 5. This chain's CDR3 is CASSLRTGGDSPLHF. As DNA, the CDR3 is TGCGCCAGCAGCCTACGGACAGGGGGGGATTCACCCCTCCACTTT.

This clonotype was seen repeatedly, ten times or more. The gene calls are TRBV12-3 or TRBV12-4 and TRBJ1-1, with unresolved D. The CDR3 covers 13 residues. The ends were cut back, 7 bases at V and 6 bases at J, with 15 bases in the middle. CDR3 sequence reads: CASTETQPSEAFF. The DNA for the CDR3 is TGTGCCAGCACCGAGACCCAACCCTCTGAAGCTTTCTTT.